This T cell receptor beta chain was recorded in a study of shared clonotypes between healthy human individuals. The CDR3 covers 16 residues. V trimming: 0 bases; J trimming: 3 bases; junction bases outside the gene matches: 6. Germline CDR1 reads LGHNA; CDR2 reads YSLEER. Study-wide findings and caveats: Clonotype sharing among donors was thought likely to change with sequencing depth. Donor scarcity curtailed the genetic and exposure-history diversity represented herein. Non-shared clonotypes were found to have lower generation probabilities than the clonotypes that were shared by all four of the sorted-subset donors.

Terminally differentiated effector memory CD45RA+ cells were excluded from the naive CD8 cells, which were CD45RO-negative and positively selected for CCR7. The protocol was immunoSEQ multiplex PCR, while the TCRdb copy is restricted to in-frame clones and leaves out a portion. The sample yields about 700,000 clones, around 92% seen once. About this clone: Its antigen is unknown.

V is TRBV4-3 and J is TRBJ2-3, with TRBD1 matching 7 bases. The clonotype was recovered from a man aged 25-45 years in good health. Sequencing was performed on naive CD8+ T cells sorted from blood. The CDR3 here is CASSQDSKGATDTQYF. CDR3 nucleotides: TGCGCCAGCAGCCAAGATTCGAAGGGGGCGACAGATACGCAGTATTTT.